The clone carrying this T cell receptor beta chain was picked up many times. Its antigen is unidentified. The germline gene is not matched at one end of the junction; a read error may be the cause. The CDR3 is 15 amino acids. Germline V gene lookup returns CDR1 SSHAT and CDR2 FNYEAQ (reference sequence). The record originates from a study of post-analysis software for immune sequencing data. Study-level information: Recorded subtypes: relapsing-remitting, secondary progressive, progressive-relapsing; some patients unannotated. Findings and caveats of the study: Five or six TRBV segments, TRBV5-6, TRBV5-1 and TRBV20-1 among them, were found more frequent in patients than controls. Under F measure analysis, samples from one preparation batch co-clustered strongly.

Built from TCR beta cDNA, the libraries had unique molecular identifiers in them. T cells numbering about 0.85 to 11 million yielded 500,000 to 550,000 cDNA molecules. TCRdb re-called the PCR reads with MiXCR, one entry per CDR3 protein. The sample comprises about 460,000 distinct CDR3 sequences, over 35% of which are singletons, and 9.5% to 13% rests with the top ten. The receptor comes from a girl aged 5-17 years with multiple sclerosis. The V gene is TRBV7-7, the J gene TRBJ2-1; TRBD2 matches at 9 bases. Sequenced input: blood. CDR3 DNA sequence: TGTGCTAGCAGCTTAACAGCGGGAGGATATAATGAGCAGTTCTTC. This gives the protein CASSLTAGGYNEQFF.